These 12 T cell receptor beta chains originate from one sample sequenced in a study of spatial heterogeneity in lung cancer. TCRdb called the 5' RACE reads again in MiXCR, with one record for every CDR3 protein. The table lists 35,000 to 55,000 distinct CDR3 sequences, about an eighth of them singletons, with 50% to 70% in the top ten. As for time point: sample taken at primary tumor resection. Without sorting, whole RNA was sequenced from tumor, nontumor lung or frozen PBMC. Sequencing was performed on PBMCs, taken at surgery. These receptors all stem from a male donor with early-stage non-small cell lung cancer.

The chain is built from TRBV11-1 and TRBJ2-2, with TRBD2 matching 10 bases. CDR3 size: 16 residues. The trim removed 10 bases at V and 4 bases at J, leaving 12 bases unmatched. The germline CDR1 and CDR2 sequences are SGHAT and FQDESV (reference sequence). The CDR3 protein is CATGLAETGSTGELFF. CDR3 DNA sequence: TGTGCCACTGGACTAGCGGAGACCGGGAGCACCGGGGAGCTGTTTTTT.

J is TRBJ2-2 and V is TRBV20-1; 9 nucleotides line up with TRBD2. Germline CDR1 and CDR2: DFQATT and SNEGSKA (reference sequence). The trim removed 1 base at V and 7 bases at J, leaving 7 bases unmatched. This CDR3 comprises 15 residues. DNA for the CDR3: TGCAGTGCTAGAGTGGTGCGGGAGGGCGGCGGGGAGCTGTTTTTT. This encodes CSARVVREGGGELFF.

The chain is built from TRBV7-2 and TRBJ2-3; possibly TRBD2 for D (6 bases). The CDR3 runs 14 residues. The V gene's germline CDR1 is SGHTA and CDR2 FQGNSA. Trimming pared 5 bases from V and 3 bases from J, leaving 12 bases between. The CDR3: CASSRRAGTDTQYF. The CDR3 nucleotides read TGTGCCAGCAGCCGAAGGGCGGGGACAGATACGCAGTATTTT.

This clonotype was counted ten times or more. The J gene is TRBJ2-1, the V gene TRBV28, with D maybe TRBD1 (6 bases). The germline V and J ends were trimmed by 11 bases and 6 bases, with 14 bases remaining between them. Per germline, CDR1 MDHEN and CDR2 SYDVKM. The CDR3 has 12 residues. The CDR3 spells CAWSGEGNEQFF. The CDR3 DNA follows: TGTGCCTGGTCAGGGGAAGGCAATGAGCAGTTCTTC.

This clonotype was observed a handful of times. J is TRBJ2-5 and V is TRBV5-6; TRBD2 is a possible D gene (5 bases). Germline CDR1 is SGHDT and CDR2 is YYEEEE. The CDR3 sequence is 14 residues long. Trimming pared 1 base from V and 5 bases from J, leaving 12 bases between. The CDR3 spells CASSLWASSETQYF. The CDR3 bases are TGTGCCAGCAGCTTGTGGGCTAGCTCGGAGACCCAGTACTTC.

This clonotype occurred a few times. The chain joins TRBV20-1 to TRBJ2-2; maybe TRBD2 (7 bases). The CDR3 spans 13 residues. CDR1 DFQATT and CDR2 SNEGSKA come from the germline V gene (reference sequence). Between the trimmed V and J ends, which lost 6 bases and 5 bases, there was a span of 13 bases. The CDR3 nucleotides read TGCAGTGCCGGGGGGCAGGAGACCGGGGAGCTGTTTTTT. Its protein is CSAGGQETGELFF.

V and J are TRBV10-3 and TRBJ1-6; D uncertain. Germline V gene data show CDR1 as ENHRY and CDR2 as SYGVKD. V lost 5 bases to trimming and J lost 10 bases, with 12 bases between them. The CDR3 consists of 13 residues. The CDR3 DNA is TGTGCCATCAGTCCCTCCGGGAGCTCACCCCTCCACTTT. Its translation is CAISPSGSSPLHF.

This clonotype has a count of ten or more. The V gene is TRBV18, the J gene TRBJ2-3; D call uncertain. Germline V gene data show CDR1 as KGHSH and CDR2 as LQKENI. Trimming pared 4 bases from V and 1 base from J, leaving 6 bases between. The CDR3 extends over 13 amino acids. The DNA for the CDR3 is TGTGCCAGCTCACTCCCCGGCACAGATACGCAGTATTTT. It specifies CASSLPGTDTQYF.

The chain uses TRBV6-5 and TRBJ1-2, with D perhaps matching TRBD1 (5 bases). The CDR3 spans 14 residues. Trimming stripped 2 bases from V and 6 bases from J, with 13 bases between. Germline V gives CDR1 MNHEY, CDR2 SVGAGI. The CDR3 bases are TGTGCCAGCAGTTACCTTCCAGGGAGGGATGGCTACACCTTC. Translated: CASSYLPGRDGYTF.

The chain joins TRBV11-3 to TRBJ2-6; 8 nucleotides agree with TRBD1. Germline V lookup: CDR1 SGHNT, CDR2 YENEEA. After removal of 2 bases from V and 4 bases from J, the junction contained 10 bases not matched to a gene. The CDR3 length is 18 residues. CDR3: CASSLSVGQGLGANVLTF. The CDR3 DNA reads TGTGCCAGCAGCTTATCGGTCGGACAGGGTCTGGGGGCCAACGTCCTGACTTTC.

A few counts support this clonotype. This chain connects TRBV7-2 to TRBJ2-7, with D maybe TRBD2 (5 bases). The V end lost 7 bases, the J end lost 0 bases, and 16 bases lay between the germline ends. The V gene's germline CDR1 is SGHTA and CDR2 FQGNSA. The CDR3 extends over 15 amino acids. The CDR3 DNA reads as TGTGCCAGCACCCTCGGAGCGGTGAGCTCCTACGAGCAGTACTTC. This encodes CASTLGAVSSYEQYF.

The rearrangement joins TRBV5-4 to TRBJ2-1; possibly TRBD1 for D (5 bases). CDR1 is SGHNT and CDR2 is YYREEE in the germline V gene (reference sequence). The V and J ends lost 1 base and 7 bases respectively, with 12 bases between them. The CDR3 extends over 14 amino acids. CDR3 DNA: TGTGCCAGCAGCTTGCCAGGGTTTGAAAATGAGCAGTTCTTC. Translated: CASSLPGFENEQFF.